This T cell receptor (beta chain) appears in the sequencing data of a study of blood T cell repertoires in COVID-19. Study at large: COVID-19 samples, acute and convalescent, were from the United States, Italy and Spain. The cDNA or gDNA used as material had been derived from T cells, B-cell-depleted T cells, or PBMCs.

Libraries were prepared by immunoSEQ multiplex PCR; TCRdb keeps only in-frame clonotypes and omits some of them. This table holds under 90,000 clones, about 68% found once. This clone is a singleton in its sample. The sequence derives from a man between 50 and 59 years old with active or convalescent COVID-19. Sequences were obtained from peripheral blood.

CDR3 amino acids: CASSDTSGTIYF. The CDR3 DNA is TGTGCCAGCAGCGACACCTCAGGCACCATATATTTT. This sequence joins TRBV2 and TRBJ1-3; D is undetermined. CDR1 and CDR2 from the germline V gene are SNHLY and FYNNEI. The CDR3 runs 12 residues. The V gene lost 6 bases and the J gene lost 9 bases, with 12 bases spanning the gap. The variable domain in full, completed from reference TRBV2 and TRBJ1-3, reads EPEVTQTPSHQVTQMGQEVILRCVPISNHLYFYWYRQILGQKVEFLVSFYNNEISEKSEIFDDQFSVERPDGSNFTLKIRSTKLEDSAMYFCASSDTSGTIYFGEGSWLTVV.